Shown below are 8 T cell receptor beta chains from a single sample sequenced in a study of identical twins. TCRdb redid the calling of the 5' RACE reads with MiXCR, one entry per CDR3 protein. The table shows more than 1.5 million distinct CDR3 sequences, with 25% to 35% occurring only once. Sequenced input: cord blood. All receptors derive from a newborn girl in good health.

V and J are TRBV6-5 and TRBJ2-1; D remains ambiguous. This CDR3 has 14 amino acids. V was shortened by 5 bases and J by 9 bases, with 17 bases between the two germline ends. Germline CDR1 is MNHEY and CDR2 is SVGAGI. The CDR3 is CASSPPLKRSEQFF. The CDR3 nucleotides are TGTGCCAGCAGTCCACCCCTTAAGCGTAGTGAGCAGTTCTTC.

About this clonotype itself: Being one base from a much bigger clone, this may be a read error. The chain is built from TRBV7-2 and TRBJ2-7, with a tentative D call TRBD2 (5 bases). This CDR3 comprises 17 residues. Germline CDR1 SGHTA, CDR2 FQGNSA. For the CDR3, the DNA is TGTGCCAGCAGCTCGAAGAACGGACTTTTGAGCTCCTGCGAGCAGTACTTC. Translation gives CASSSKNGLLSSCEQYF.

This clonotype was counted at least ten times. The gene calls are TRBV20-1 and TRBJ2-3; D gene unclear. The CDR3 totals 13 residues. The germline gives CDR1 DFQATT, CDR2 SNEGSKA (reference sequence). The V end was cut by 6 bases, the J end by 7 bases, with 17 bases between. The CDR3 reads CSAAAADHHTQYF. Here the CDR3 DNA reads TGCAGTGCCGCGGCGGCGGACCACCATACGCAGTATTTT.

This clonotype was detected only a few times. V gene TRBV12-3 or TRBV12-4 combines with J gene TRBJ2-7; D unresolved. Trimming pared 6 bases from V and 0 bases from J, leaving 24 bases between. The CDR3 is 18 residues long. The DNA for the CDR3 is TGTGCCAGCAGCTACCGTCCCATTGGGTGGATGGGCTCCTACGAGCAGTACTTC. Its translation: CASSYRPIGWMGSYEQYF.

CDR3 nucleotide sequence: TGTGCCAGCAGCCAAGATCCGGGTATAGGGGCGGGCAATGAGCAGTTCTTC. Translating gives CASSQDPGIGAGNEQFF. This chain links TRBV3-1 with TRBJ2-1; either TRBD1 or TRBD2 may supply D (5 bases each). The CDR3 is made up of 17 amino acids. The V end lost 0 bases, the J end lost 6 bases, and 18 bases lay between the germline ends. Germline V gene data show CDR1 as LGHDT and CDR2 as YNNKEL (reference sequence).

This clonotype was found a few times. This rearrangement joins TRBV24-1 to TRBJ2-1; TRBD1 aligns across 8 bases. This CDR3 spans 16 amino acids. V shed 3 bases and J 2 bases; nucleotides not matched to a gene: 5. Per germline, CDR1 KGHDR and CDR2 SFDVKD. Here the CDR3 reads CATSDRTGGTYNEQFF. CDR3 sequence (DNA): TGTGCCACCAGTGATCGCACAGGGGGAACCTACAATGAGCAGTTCTTC.

This clonotype was counted between two and nine times. The chain couples TRBV28 to TRBJ1-1, with TRBD1 matching 7 bases. The V and J ends lost 6 bases and 5 bases, in that order; junction bases with no gene match: 9. The CDR3 is 14 amino acids. The germline CDR1 and CDR2 sequences are MDHEN and SYDVKM. The DNA for the CDR3 is TGTGCCAGCAGATCTAGGGGGCGCGGGACTGAAGCTTTCTTT. Translated, it gives CASRSRGRGTEAFF.

This clonotype came up a few times. This sequence joins TRBV20-1 and TRBJ2-3; weak D call: TRBD1 (6 bases). The CDR3 has 12 amino acids. CDR1 is DFQATT, CDR2 SNEGSKA, per germline (reference sequence). For the CDR3, the DNA is TGCTTTCCCAGGGGTGGGGTTCATACGCAGTATTTT. Its protein is CFPRGGVHTQYF.